The clone carrying this T cell receptor beta chain was recorded once. These data belong to a study of shared clonotypes between healthy human individuals. Study in general: Every donor yielded three CD4 naive, three CD4 memory, two CD8 naive and one CD8 memory plate.

There are 17 residues in the CDR3. After removal of 9 bases from V and 4 bases from J, the junction contained 17 bases not matched to a gene. Germline V CDR1 and CDR2: LNHDA, SQIVND (reference sequence). How the authors handled the data: Quality scores were absent from the junction-only immunoSEQ sequences, so filtering differed. Clones were sequenced by immunoSEQ multiplex PCR, and TCRdb holds only the in-frame ones, with some missing. V, J and clone size reflect that table, while D and trimming were determined from the DNA. The sample includes over a million clones, under 80% of them seen just once.

The source of this sequence is a man aged 18-30 years in good health. This rearrangement joins TRBV19 to TRBJ1-2; 10 bases map to TRBD1. Sequenced: memory CD4+ T cells sorted from blood. As to subset: CD45RA-negative fraction. DNA of the CDR3: TGTGCCAGCCAAGGGGGACAGGGGAAGCTTGGTTTCTATGGCTACACCTTC. It codes for CASQGGQGKLGFYGYTF.